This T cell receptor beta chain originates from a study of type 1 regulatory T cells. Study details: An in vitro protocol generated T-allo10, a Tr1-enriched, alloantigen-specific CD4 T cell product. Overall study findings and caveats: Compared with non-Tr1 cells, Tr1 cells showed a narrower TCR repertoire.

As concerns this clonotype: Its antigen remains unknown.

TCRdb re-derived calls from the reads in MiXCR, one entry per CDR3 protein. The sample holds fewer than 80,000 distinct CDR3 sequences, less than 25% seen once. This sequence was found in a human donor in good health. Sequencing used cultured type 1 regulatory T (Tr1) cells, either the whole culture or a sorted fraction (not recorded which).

CDR3 sequence: CASSLGAGDNEQFF. CDR3 nucleotide sequence: TGTGCCAGCAGCTTAGGAGCGGGAGACAATGAGCAGTTCTTC. The chain uses TRBV12-1 and TRBJ2-1; the table's D call, TRBD2, was not checked against the DNA. TRBV12-1 is classified as a pseudogene. CDR3 length equals 14 residues.